This TCR beta chain was found in a study of T cell responses to AZD1222 COVID-19 vaccine. Broader study findings: Reportedly, close to half of spike-specific TCRs are directed against unmutated variant regions.

The CDR3 loop spans 14 amino acids. V lost 1 base and J lost 1, with 6 bases in between. The germline V gene has CDR1 SGDLS and CDR2 YYNGEE. Data came from immunoSEQ multiplex PCR; TCRdb stores just in-frame clones and leaves some out. The top ten clones hold under 4.5% of a sample with 120,000 to 150,000 clones, roughly 92% of them seen once. As regards this clone: Its target is not known.

The sequence came from an adult who received the AZD1222 COVID-19 vaccine. The sequences come from peripheral blood, collected 28 days after the second AZD1222 dose. The chain combines TRBV9 with TRBJ1-3; D is unclear. The CDR3 sequence: CASSVRGSGNTIYF. The CDR3 nucleotides are TGTGCCAGCAGCGTACGGGGATCTGGAAACACCATATATTTT.